Each of the 18 T cell receptor beta chains below was sequenced from the same sample in a study of tumor-infiltrating lymphocytes in primary liver carcinoma. Co-extraction of both nucleic acids (RNA and DNA) used roughly 19-33 mg of unsorted bulk tissue. TCR beta cDNA was made from approximately 500 ng total RNA with a constant-region primer. Library construction for TCR beta comprised three nested multiplex PCR rounds performed with slightly modified ARM-PCR. Investigators reported that the first two PCR rounds, at 10 cycles each, used TRBV1-TRBV30 forward primers with a C-beta reverse primer. TCRdb re-analysed the multiplex PCR reads in MiXCR, keeping a single row per CDR3 protein. The sample yields fewer than 85,000 distinct CDR3 sequences, 69% seen once. Material for sequencing was tumor-adjacent normal liver tissue. The receptors shown here come from a man between 40 and 49 years old with primary liver carcinoma and hepatitis B virus infection.

With respect to this clonotype: This may stem from a read error, because a much larger clone lies one nucleotide away. The chain has TRBV29-1 and TRBJ2-5; D remains ambiguous. CDR3 length equals 14 residues. Germline values: CDR1 SQVTM, CDR2 ANQGSEA. This CDR3 reads CSAEFPAAQETQYF. The CDR3 DNA follows: TGCAGCGCTGAATTCCCAGCCGCCCAAGAGACCCAGTACTTC.

The chain links TRBV6-6 to TRBJ2-5, with TRBD1 matching over 7 bases. Germline V gene data show CDR1 as MNHNY and CDR2 as SVGAGI (reference sequence). With 0 bases clipped from V and 3 bases from J, the junction kept 4 bases outside the gene matches. The CDR3 sequence is 15 residues long. Written as DNA, the CDR3 is TGTGCCAGCAGTTACTCGGGGACAGTCAAAGAGACCCAGTACTTC. Its protein is CASSYSGTVKETQYF.

This chain links TRBV11-2 with TRBJ2-1; 9 bases map to TRBD2. The length of the CDR3 is 16 residues. The germline V gene encodes CDR1 SGHAT and CDR2 FQNNGV. Germline trimming cut 5 bases from V and 7 bases from J; bases unmatched to any gene: 12. The CDR3 region is CASSTELLAGTNEQFF. For the CDR3, the DNA is TGTGCCAGCAGCACAGAACTCCTAGCGGGAACGAATGAGCAGTTCTTC.

This clonotype occurred many times. The chain employs TRBV6-2 or TRBV6-3 and TRBJ2-1; D is perhaps TRBD1 or TRBD2 (6 bases each). This CDR3 comprises 15 residues. Trimming left V 7 bases short and J 10 bases short, with 23 bases between. The germline gives CDR1 MNHEY, CDR2 SVGEGT. The CDR3 DNA reads as TGTGCCAGCATCGCGGCGGGCCGGGGGCAGCGGGAGCAGTTCTTC. Protein sequence: CASIAAGRGQREQFF.

The CDR3 DNA follows: TGCGCCAGCAGCCCCCGAAGCCCGACAGGGGGCGGCTCCGCCGGGGAGCTGTTTTTT. Amino acid sequence: CASSPRSPTGGGSAGELFF. The chain is built from TRBV4-3 and TRBJ2-2, with TRBD1 matching 10 bases. Unmatched junction bases numbered 17, after V lost 4 bases and J lost 6 bases. This CDR3 has 19 amino acids. Germline lookup yields CDR1 LGHNA and CDR2 YSLEER.

This clonotype turned up a few times. The chain links TRBV6-2 or TRBV6-3 to TRBJ2-7; no clear D. CDR3 size: 14 residues. Trimming took 7 bases from V and 3 from J, leaving 16 bases between them. Per germline, CDR1 MNHEY and CDR2 SVGEGT. CDR3 sequence (DNA): TGTGCCAGCAAGAAGGGTCTAGGGATCTACGAGCAGTACTTC. Translation: CASKKGLGIYEQYF.

As concerns this clonotype: A clone one base away is much larger, so this may be a read error. The V call is TRBV12-3 or TRBV12-4, the J call TRBJ2-5, with D possibly being TRBD2 (5 bases). Trimming left V 0 bases short and J 4 bases short, with 6 bases between. The CDR3 has 13 residues. CDR3 in DNA: TGTGCCAGCAGTTTAGCGGAGGTAGAGACCCAGTACTTC. Protein: CASSLAEVETQYF.

As for this clonotype: The junction shows a germline mismatch at one end, possibly a read error. The gene calls are TRBV11-2 and TRBJ1-2; D remains unclear. This CDR3 has 15 residues. Per the germline V gene, CDR1 is SGHAT and CDR2 is FQNNGV. The CDR3 DNA follows: TGTGCAAGCAGCTATACGGGGTGCTCCTCCCCTGGCTACACCTTC. It yields the protein CASSYTGCSSPGYTF.

The J gene is TRBJ2-3, the V gene TRBV29-1; either TRBD1 or TRBD2 may supply D (5 bases each). V dropped 3 bases and J dropped 2 bases, with 15 bases sitting between them. The CDR3 is 15 residues long. Germline CDR1 and CDR2: SQVTM and ANQGSEA. The CDR3 DNA sequence: TGCAGCGTTGAGATACTAACGGGGACCACAGATACGCAGTATTTT. Its protein is CSVEILTGTTDTQYF.

Regarding this clonotype: A read error may account for a junction end that differs from germline. The chain recombines TRBV12-3 or TRBV12-4 with TRBJ2-7; D tentatively fits TRBD1 or TRBD2 (5 bases each). The CDR3 is made up of 15 amino acids. The CDR3 reads CACSLVLGAGYEQYF. CDR3 bases: TGTGCCTGCAGTTTAGTGCTAGGGGCGGGCTACGAGCAGTACTTC.

Regarding this clonotype: An end of the junction differs from the germline gene, which may be a read error. V gene TRBV11-2 combines with J gene TRBJ2-1, with TRBD2 as a possible D gene (6 bases). Looked up from germline, CDR1 is SGHAT and CDR2 is FQNNGV. The CDR3 loop spans 16 amino acids. The CDR3 DNA follows: TGTGCCACCAGCTTAAAGCTCCTAGCGAGAGTGAATGAGCAGTTCTTC. Translating it yields CATSLKLLARVNEQFF.

This clonotype has at least ten counts. The CDR3: CASSDPYGRPFTDTQYF. The DNA of the CDR3 is TGCGCCAGCAGTGACCCCTACGGCAGACCTTTCACAGATACGCAGTATTTT. The rearrangement uses TRBV10-2 and TRBJ2-3, with D unresolved. The CDR3 has 17 residues. From germline, CDR1 is WSHSY and CDR2 SAAADI. The ends were cut back, 3 bases at V and 2 bases at J, with 18 bases in the middle.

This clonotype was detected a few times. The CDR3 carries no conserved terminal phenylalanine or tryptophan, so it likely arises from a read error. The rearrangement uses TRBV11-2 and TRBJ1-5; D not certain. With 6 bases removed from V and 4 bases from J, the gap between germline ends came to 13 bases. CDR1 and CDR2 (germline): SGHAT, FQNNGV. The CDR3 is made up of 14 amino acids. The CDR3 nucleotides are TGTGCCAGCAGTCACGGGTCGAAAAATCAGCCCCAGCATTGT. Translating it yields CASSHGSKNQPQHC.

This clonotype was seen more than once but under ten times. The rearrangement uses TRBV12-3 or TRBV12-4 and TRBJ1-1; D unresolved. The CDR3 is 16 residues long. V lost 0 bases, J lost 3 bases, and 14 bases lay in between. As DNA, the CDR3 is TGTGCCAGCAGTTTAGCACCGCCCGGGCTCGACACTGAAGCTTTCTTT. Translating it yields CASSLAPPGLDTEAFF.

The chain employs TRBV9 and TRBJ2-4; D gene ambiguous. This CDR3 is 15 amino acids long. Germline V CDR1 and CDR2: SGDLS, YYNGEE. The germline V and J ends were trimmed by 3 bases and 8 bases, with 18 bases remaining between them. CDR3 loop: CASSATNSLGDIQYF. CDR3 DNA: TGTGCCAGCAGCGCCACCAACTCCCTGGGTGACATTCAGTACTTC.

As to this clonotype: A much more abundant neighbour one base away suggests this may be a read error. The CDR3, as DNA: TGCGCCAGCAGCCCGGTGACTAGCGGCTACAATGAGCAGTTCTTC. It yields the protein CASSPVTSGYNEQFF. The chain uses TRBV5-1 and TRBJ2-1; 9 nucleotides align to TRBD2. From germline, CDR1 is SGHRS and CDR2 YFSETQ. The length of the CDR3 is 15 residues. The trim removed 4 bases at V and 3 bases at J, leaving 5 bases unmatched.

The sample holds a few counts of this clonotype. Without the conserved terminal phenylalanine or tryptophan, this CDR3 likely stems from a read error. V gene TRBV11-2 combines with J gene TRBJ2-7, with 8 bases aligning to TRBD2. The CDR3 runs to 13 residues. Germline CDR1 is SGHAT and CDR2 is FQNNGV. In DNA, the CDR3 is TGTGCCAGTAGCTTCGGGGGGGCTAACGAGCAGTACTCC. This encodes CASSFGGANEQYS.

This clonotype was counted many times. This chain joins TRBV6-1 and TRBJ1-1; D remains unclear. There are 12 residues in the CDR3. Trimming stripped 5 bases from V and 1 base from J, with 5 bases between. CDR1 is MNHNS and CDR2 is SASEGT in the germline V gene. The CDR3 loop is CASSWKNTEAFF. The CDR3 coding sequence is TGTGCCAGCAGTTGGAAGAACACTGAAGCTTTCTTT.